The 20 T cell receptor beta chains below were found in one sample sequenced in a study of siplizumab effects on memory and regulatory T cells. TCRdb's copy holds only in-frame clones and misses some; the assay was immunoSEQ multiplex PCR. The sample records 85,000 to 130,000 clones, around 90% being singletons. The sequenced sample was CD4+ T cells sorted from blood. The receptor source for this set is a human donor in good health. Some clones in this sample may be carry-over from other donors' samples.

CDR3 nucleotides: TGTGCCAGCAGGCGGGACAGGGATTCTGAAGCTTTCTTT. It yields the protein CASRRDRDSEAFF. The rearrangement links TRBV6-1 to TRBJ1-1; 9 nucleotides agree with TRBD1. After removal of 6 bases from V and 6 bases from J, the junction contained 5 bases not matched to a gene. The CDR3 has 13 residues. Germline V gives CDR1 MNHNS, CDR2 SASEGT.

This chain connects TRBV18 to TRBJ1-4; 9 bases match TRBD1. The germline V gene has CDR1 KGHSH and CDR2 LQKENI. The CDR3 is 16 residues long. J was trimmed by 7 bases and V by 1 base; bases with no gene match: 7. Here the CDR3 DNA reads TGTGCCAGCTCACCACAGGGGACAGGGTTTTTTGAAAAACTGTTTTTT. Protein: CASSPQGTGFFEKLFF.

This sequence joins TRBV2 and TRBJ2-1; 11 bases agree with TRBD2. The length of the CDR3 is 15 residues. Germline V gene lookup returns CDR1 SNHLY and CDR2 FYNNEI. V lost 6 bases and J lost 7; bases outside the gene matches: 8. CDR3 in amino acids: CASRALAGVANEQFF. CDR3 coding DNA: TGTGCCAGCAGGGCACTAGCGGGAGTAGCAAATGAGCAGTTCTTC.

The chain carries TRBV2 and TRBJ1-2; a possible D gene is TRBD1 (6 bases). The CDR3 consists of 16 residues. V lost 0 bases, J lost 5 bases, and 16 bases lay in between. Germline V lookup: CDR1 SNHLY, CDR2 FYNNEI. The CDR3 nucleotides read TGTGCCAGCAGTGAAGCATTACAGGGAACCCCATATGGCTACACCTTC. Its protein is CASSEALQGTPYGYTF. Full variable domain (rest looked up from reference TRBV2 and TRBJ1-2): EPEVTQTPSHQVTQMGQEVILRCVPISNHLYFYWYRQILGQKVEFLVSFYNNEISEKSEIFDDQFSVERPDGSNFTLKIRSTKLEDSAMYFCASSEALQGTPYGYTFGSGTRLTVV.

The rearrangement uses TRBV7-9 and TRBJ1-1; D uncertain. Germline CDR1 and CDR2: SEHNR and FQNEAQ (reference sequence). The ends were cut back, 11 bases at V and 1 base at J, with 8 bases in the middle. This CDR3 has 11 residues. CDR3 protein: CAPTRNTEAFF. The CDR3 nucleotides are TGTGCCCCGACGAGGAACACTGAAGCTTTCTTT.

V and J are TRBV4-1 and TRBJ2-3; TRBD2 might be the D (6 bases). The CDR3 extends over 17 amino acids. The germline CDR1 and CDR2 sequences are MGHRA and YSYEKL. V was shortened by 4 bases and J by 3 bases, with 20 bases between the two germline ends. The CDR3 sequence is CASSPQGREKATDTQYF. CDR3 sequence (DNA): TGCGCCAGCAGCCCCCAGGGCCGGGAGAAGGCGACAGATACGCAGTATTTT.

The chain has TRBV7-2 and TRBJ2-7, with 8 nucleotides matching TRBD1. Germline V gene lookup returns CDR1 SGHTA and CDR2 FQGNSA. Germline trimming cut 5 bases from V and 3 bases from J; bases unmatched to any gene: 6. The CDR3 covers 14 residues. The CDR3 reads CASSLRTGFYEQYF. Here the CDR3 DNA reads TGTGCCAGCAGCCTCAGGACAGGGTTCTACGAGCAGTACTTC.

The chain carries TRBV19 and TRBJ2-3; D is perhaps TRBD2 (6 bases). Germline assignment: CDR1 LNHDA and CDR2 SQIVND (reference sequence). V was shortened by 8 bases and J by 1 base, with 10 bases between the two germline ends. This CDR3 comprises 13 residues. The CDR3 protein is CASGVAGTDTQYF. Written as DNA, the CDR3 is TGTGCCAGTGGGGTAGCGGGCACAGATACGCAGTATTTT.

V and J are TRBV5-1 and TRBJ2-7, with TRBD2 as a possible D gene (6 bases). CDR1 and CDR2 from the germline V gene are SGHRS and YFSETQ. Trimming shortened V by 0 bases and J by 5 bases, and 15 bases separated the two germline ends. The CDR3 spans 15 residues. The CDR3 is CASSLDGTGAHEQYF. In nucleotides, the CDR3 is TGCGCCAGCAGCTTGGACGGGACTGGAGCCCACGAGCAGTACTTC.

In DNA, the CDR3 is TGCGCCAGCAGCCCAGGGACAGGGGGAAACGGCTACACCTTC. Its protein is CASSPGTGGNGYTF. The chain couples TRBV5-1 to TRBJ1-2; TRBD1 agrees at 11 bases. Germline V CDR1 and CDR2: SGHRS, YFSETQ. The CDR3 runs 14 residues. V shed 4 bases, J shed 8 bases, and the junction held 7 bases outside the gene matches.

CDR3 bases: TGTGCCAGTAGTATACCCGGGACAGTTAATCAGCCCCAGCATTTT. Amino acids: CASSIPGTVNQPQHF. V usage is TRBV19 and J usage is TRBJ1-5; 7 bases line up with TRBD1. The CDR3 totals 15 residues. CDR1 is LNHDA, CDR2 SQIVND, per germline (reference sequence). V shed 2 bases, J shed 4 bases, and the junction held 5 bases outside the gene matches.

V is TRBV2 and J is TRBJ2-1; 9 bases align to TRBD2. There are 15 residues in the CDR3. Germline CDR1 is SNHLY and CDR2 is FYNNEI. V trimming: 10 bases; J trimming: 6 bases; junction bases outside the gene matches: 13. The CDR3 DNA is TGTGCCACCCGAAAGGGACTAGCTAGGATCAATGAGCAGTTCTTC. Its protein is CATRKGLARINEQFF.

This chain connects TRBV7-8 to TRBJ2-2, with D possibly matching TRBD1 (6 bases). Trimming removed 2 bases from V and 8 bases from J, with 18 bases in between. The CDR3 sequence is 16 residues long. Germline assignment: CDR1 SGHVS and CDR2 FQNEAQ. DNA for the CDR3: TGTGCCAGCAGCTTAAAGTACCTGGACAGTGGAGGGGAGCTGTTTTTT. Translation: CASSLKYLDSGGELFF.

The gene calls are TRBV28 and TRBJ1-5, with D unresolved. This CDR3 region has 12 residues. The germline CDR1 and CDR2 sequences are MDHEN and SYDVKM. The ends were cut back, 2 bases at V and 2 bases at J, with 1 base in the middle. This CDR3 is CASSLRNQPQHF. The DNA of the CDR3 is TGTGCCAGCAGTTTACGCAATCAGCCCCAGCATTTT.

Worth noting for this clone: Other DNA sequences within the sample encode an identical CDR3. This rearrangement joins TRBV18 to TRBJ2-2, with a tentative D call TRBD2 (7 bases). Trimming took 2 bases from V and 0 from J, leaving 10 bases between them. The germline gives CDR1 KGHSH, CDR2 LQKENI. The CDR3 is 16 amino acids. The chain's CDR3 is CASSPSGGANTGELFF. DNA for the CDR3: TGTGCCAGCTCACCATCGGGGGGCGCGAACACCGGGGAGCTGTTTTTT.

This chain joins TRBV7-9 and TRBJ1-2, with 8 bases matching TRBD1. This CDR3 has 15 residues. The V gene end was trimmed by 1 base and the J gene end by 4 bases; junction bases not matched to a gene: 5. Germline assignment: CDR1 SEHNR and CDR2 FQNEAQ (reference sequence). CDR3 DNA sequence: TGTGCCAGCAGCTTAGTCCAGGGGGCGAGCTATGGCTACACCTTC. It translates to CASSLVQGASYGYTF.

This chain connects TRBV9 to TRBJ2-3; D is ambiguous. Germline V gene sequence: CDR1 SGDLS, CDR2 YYNGEE. This CDR3 contains 16 residues. The V and J ends lost 0 bases and 0 bases respectively, with 11 bases between them. CDR3 residues: CASSVDSRLSTDTQYF. DNA of the CDR3: TGTGCCAGCAGCGTAGACTCCCGTTTAAGCACAGATACGCAGTATTTT.

The V and J genes are TRBV28 and TRBJ2-1; tentative D call: TRBD2 (5 bases). The V end was cut by 8 bases, the J end by 10 bases, with 21 bases between. The CDR3 extends over 14 amino acids. Germline V gene data show CDR1 as MDHEN and CDR2 as SYDVKM. The CDR3 loop is CASLVSGPLGEQFF. The DNA for the CDR3 is TGTGCCAGCTTGGTCAGCGGACCGCTCGGGGAGCAGTTCTTC.

The rearrangement uses TRBV11-2 and TRBJ1-4, with D hard to call. This CDR3 comprises 13 residues. V lost 0 bases and J lost 7, with 6 bases in between. Germline V gene data show CDR1 as SGHAT and CDR2 as FQNNGV. CDR3: CASSLEKSEKLFF. The CDR3 DNA sequence: TGTGCCAGCAGCTTAGAAAAAAGTGAAAAACTGTTTTTT.

The chain carries TRBV19 and TRBJ2-7; D is tentatively TRBD1 or TRBD2 (5 bases each). V was cut by 1 base and J by 2 bases, with 15 bases left in between. The V gene's germline CDR1 is LNHDA and CDR2 SQIVND (reference sequence). The CDR3 runs to 16 residues. This CDR3 is CASSIGFRGAPYEQYF. CDR3 bases: TGTGCCAGTAGTATAGGATTTCGAGGGGCCCCCTACGAGCAGTACTTC.